The 7 T cell receptor beta chains presented below share a single source sample, sequenced in a study of blood T cell repertoires in COVID-19. The repertoire was sequenced with immunoSEQ multiplex PCR; TCRdb's copy has only in-frame clones and lacks some. The sample shows approximately 220,000 clones, about 87% of them seen only once. Sequencing used PBMCs or T cells enriched from blood (not recorded which). All receptors come from a woman in her twenties or thirties who had recovered from COVID-19.

This clone was counted once. This chain connects TRBV18 to TRBJ2-1; the match to TRBD1 covers 7 bases. Germline-derived CDR1 and CDR2 are KGHSH and LQKENI. V dropped 2 bases and J dropped 7; count of bases not matched to a gene: 11. CDR3 length: 16 amino acids. The DNA of the CDR3 is TGTGCCAGCTCACCAGATATAACAGGGGTCTTGAATGAGCAGTTCTTC. Its translation: CASSPDITGVLNEQFF.

This chain uses TRBV15 with TRBJ2-1; the match to TRBD2 covers 13 bases. This CDR3 region has 16 residues. Germline assignment: CDR1 LNHNV and CDR2 YYDKDF (reference sequence). V gave up 1 base and J gave up 4 bases; unmatched junction bases: 1. CDR3 DNA: TGTGCCACCAGCAGAGTACTAGCGGGGGGGTACAATGAGCAGTTCTTC. Translation gives CATSRVLAGGYNEQFF.

The chain joins TRBV4-3 to TRBJ1-5; no clear D. Trimming left V 0 bases short and J 3 bases short, with 6 bases between. Germline values: CDR1 LGHNA, CDR2 YSLEER. The CDR3 is 14 residues long. CDR3 sequence reads: CASSQEHNNQPQHF. The CDR3 region has the DNA TGCGCCAGCAGCCAAGAACACAACAATCAGCCCCAGCATTTT.

The chain links TRBV4-3 to TRBJ1-2, with D perhaps matching TRBD1 (5 bases). CDR1 LGHNA and CDR2 YSLEER come from the germline V gene. This CDR3 comprises 16 residues. V shed 0 bases and J shed 0 bases, with 11 bases lying between them. CDR3 loop: CASSQDQGNPNYGYTF. DNA for the CDR3: TGCGCCAGCAGCCAAGACCAGGGAAACCCTAACTATGGCTACACCTTC.

This clone came up once. J is TRBJ1-1 and V is TRBV6-5; 11 positions agree with TRBD1. With 2 bases clipped from V and 0 bases from J, the junction kept 2 bases outside the gene matches. The germline gives CDR1 MNHEY, CDR2 SVGAGI. The CDR3 totals 16 residues. CDR3 in amino acids: CASSYRGQGVNTEAFF. The CDR3 DNA reads as TGTGCCAGCAGTTACAGGGGACAGGGGGTGAACACTGAAGCTTTCTTT.

This chain's CDR3 is CASSPMTSGSTDTQYF. The CDR3 DNA reads TGTGCCAGCTCACCAATGACTAGCGGTAGCACAGATACGCAGTATTTT. This chain connects TRBV18 to TRBJ2-3; 9 nucleotides align to TRBD2. Germline V lookup: CDR1 KGHSH, CDR2 LQKENI. The CDR3 has 16 residues. V lost 2 bases to trimming and J lost 0 bases; unmatched junction nucleotides: 3.

The gene calls are TRBV4-1 and TRBJ1-2; 8 nucleotides agree with TRBD1. Unmatched junction bases numbered 7, after V lost 5 bases and J lost 2 bases. The CDR3 totals 15 residues. Germline V CDR1 and CDR2: MGHRA, YSYEKL. In DNA form, the CDR3 reads TGCGCCAGCAGCTTACGACAGGGGCCCAACTATGGCTACACCTTC. It codes for CASSLRQGPNYGYTF.